This passage covers 14 T cell receptor beta chains from one sample sequenced in a study of blood T cells in healthy people across ages. Then a second PCR, running roughly 7 to 11 cycles, was carried out with a sample-barcoded 5' primer and a J-beta primer mix. Using its own MiXCR run on the 5' RACE reads, TCRdb lists one record per CDR3 protein. The sample yields over 600,000 distinct CDR3 sequences, roughly 21% seen once. Sample: blood. Every receptor here comes from a man in his 70s in good health.

About this clonotype: A junction end diverges from the germline sequence, so it may reflect a read error. The chain has TRBV20-1 and TRBJ2-5; D unclear. Germline CDR1 DFQATT, CDR2 SNEGSKA (reference sequence). The CDR3 totals 12 residues. This CDR3 reads CSARSTSYEQCF. CDR3 DNA: TGCAGTGCTAGGAGCACCTCCTACGAGCAGTGCTTC.

In its sample, this clonotype was seen a few times. This chain joins TRBV25-1 and TRBJ1-2, with TRBD1 identical over 9 bases. CDR3 size: 16 residues. In germline, CDR1 is MGHDK, CDR2 SYGVNS. V lost 3 bases to trimming and J lost 4 bases; unmatched junction nucleotides: 9. CDR3 in amino acids: CASSDPLGQGVYGYTF. The CDR3 DNA sequence: TGTGCCAGCAGTGATCCCCTGGGACAGGGCGTCTATGGCTACACCTTC.

V usage is TRBV12-3 or TRBV12-4 and J usage is TRBJ2-2; perhaps D is TRBD1 or TRBD2 (5 bases each). This CDR3 region has 16 residues. V was shortened by 5 bases and J by 0 bases, with 13 bases between the two germline ends. In DNA, the CDR3 is TGTGCCAGCAGTCCGACGGGACGGCCGAACACCGGGGAGCTGTTTTTT. Protein sequence: CASSPTGRPNTGELFF.

The chain couples TRBV14 to TRBJ2-3, with 7 positions matching TRBD1. V trimming: 5 bases; J trimming: 5 bases; junction bases outside the gene matches: 7. This CDR3 is 14 amino acids long. Germline-derived CDR1 and CDR2 are SGHDN and FVKESK. CDR3 nucleotides: TGTGCCAGCAGCTTAGGACAGGTTGGAGATACGCAGTATTTT. Encoded protein: CASSLGQVGDTQYF.

V and J are TRBV28 and TRBJ2-7; D is possibly TRBD1 or TRBD2 (5 bases each). The CDR3 length is 14 residues. Trimming removed 3 bases at V and 4 bases at J, with 13 bases between. Germline values: CDR1 MDHEN, CDR2 SYDVKM. The CDR3 DNA follows: TGTGCCAGCAGTTTTATGGGACGGTTATACGAGCAGTACTTC. Translation: CASSFMGRLYEQYF.

The genes are TRBV6-1 and TRBJ2-5; 7 bases map to TRBD2. CDR3 length: 16 residues. CDR1 MNHNS and CDR2 SASEGT come from the germline V gene. V gave up 6 bases and J gave up 5 bases; unmatched junction bases: 15. The CDR3: CASSHTSAAWRETQYF. CDR3 nucleotide sequence: TGTGCCAGCAGCCATACTAGCGCTGCCTGGCGGGAGACCCAGTACTTC.

This clonotype was picked up many times. This chain links TRBV28 with TRBJ2-4; TRBD1 agrees at 7 bases. Germline V lookup: CDR1 MDHEN, CDR2 SYDVKM. Trimming took 5 bases from V and 2 from J; bases not matched to a gene: 6. This CDR3 region has 15 residues. CDR3 in amino acids: CASSPPGQSKNIQYF. CDR3 DNA: TGTGCCAGCAGTCCCCCGGGACAGTCCAAAAACATTCAGTACTTC.

This clonotype was seen at least ten times. The chain has TRBV29-1 and TRBJ2-3, with D uncertain. This CDR3 comprises 15 residues. The V gene's germline CDR1 is SQVTM and CDR2 ANQGSEA. Trimming pared 6 bases from V and 2 bases from J, leaving 18 bases between. The CDR3 loop is CSVMGLHASTDTQYF. The CDR3 nucleotides read TGCAGCGTCATGGGCCTTCACGCCTCCACAGATACGCAGTATTTT.

This clonotype was seen more than once but under ten times. This chain connects TRBV12-3 or TRBV12-4 to TRBJ2-5; D perhaps matches TRBD2 (6 bases). The J call may be mistaken, given a closer DNA end match to TRBJ2-1. CDR3 length: 15 residues. The DNA of the CDR3 is TGTGCCAGCAGTCCATCCTCGGGAGTAGGCAATGAGCAGTTCTTC. Protein product: CASSPSSGVGNEQFF.

The chain has TRBV12-3 or TRBV12-4 and TRBJ2-5; 7 bases fit TRBD1. This CDR3 region has 14 residues. V dropped 5 bases and J dropped 5; count of bases not matched to a gene: 8. The CDR3 protein is CASSTETGRETQYF. The CDR3 DNA follows: TGTGCCAGCAGTACCGAGACAGGGCGGGAGACCCAGTACTTC.

This clonotype was observed a few times. This rearrangement joins TRBV5-5 to TRBJ1-5; tentative D call: TRBD1 (5 bases). Trimming shortened V by 4 bases and J by 7 bases, and 15 bases separated the two germline ends. CDR3 size: 14 residues. Germline values: CDR1 SGHKS, CDR2 YYEKEE (reference sequence). CDR3 sequence reads: CASSQEGEGQPQHF. The CDR3 DNA is TGTGCCAGCAGCCAGGAAGGGGAGGGACAGCCCCAGCATTTT. Looking up the rest from reference TRBV5-5 and TRBJ1-5 gives the full variable domain: DAGVTQSPTHLIKTRGQQVTLRCSPISGHKSVSWYQQVLGQGPQFIFQYYEKEERGRGNFPDRFSARQFPNYSSELNVNALLLGDSALYLCASSQEGEGQPQHFGDGTRLSIL.

This clonotype was counted only a few times. The chain uses TRBV3-1 and TRBJ2-2, with TRBD1 matching 10 bases. The V gene's germline CDR1 is LGHDT and CDR2 YNNKEL (reference sequence). Trimming cost V 0 bases and J 2 bases; bases outside gene matches: 6. The CDR3 has 18 residues. CDR3 DNA sequence: TGTGCCAGCAGCCAAGATCGGTGGACAGGGGGAAACACCGGGGAGCTGTTTTTT. It specifies CASSQDRWTGGNTGELFF.

The chain couples TRBV11-2 to TRBJ2-1; D gene unclear. V lost 1 base, J lost 8 bases, and 18 bases lay in between. Germline V gene sequence: CDR1 SGHAT, CDR2 FQNNGV. There are 16 residues in the CDR3. CDR3 region: CASSLAGPTTIYEQFF. The CDR3 bases are TGTGCCAGCAGCTTAGCAGGACCAACAACAATCTATGAGCAGTTCTTC.

This clonotype was seen at least ten times. This chain uses TRBV6-2 or TRBV6-3 with TRBJ2-5; D tentatively reads TRBD1 or TRBD2 (5 bases each). Trimming removed 6 bases at V and 5 bases at J, with 13 bases between. The CDR3 runs to 13 residues. CDR1 is MNHEY and CDR2 is SVGEGT in the germline V gene. As DNA, the CDR3 is TGTGCCAGCAGAACAGGCGGGTGGGAGACCCAGTACTTC. It translates to CASRTGGWETQYF.